The clone carrying this T cell receptor beta chain has more than one count but fewer than ten. The sample originates from a study of identical twins. A single record per CDR3 protein comes from TCRdb applying MiXCR to the 5' RACE reads. The sample contains 350,000 to 600,000 distinct CDR3 sequences, 12% to 15% of which appear only once. These data were also filed under a second study, of yellow fever vaccine responses in identical twins.

This clonotype was obtained from a woman younger than 30 in good health. Source material: CD4+ T cells sorted from blood.

CDR3 coding DNA: TGTGCCACCGGGGGGGCGGGACTAGCGGGAGAATTCTCTAGCACAGATACGCAGTATTTT. This codes for CATGGAGLAGEFSSTDTQYF. The V and J genes are TRBV6-2 or TRBV6-3 and TRBJ2-3; 14 nucleotides match TRBD2. The junction had 18 bases not matched to a gene; V was cut back by 10 bases and J by 0 bases. The CDR3 has 20 residues. Germline assignment: CDR1 MNHEY and CDR2 SVGEGT.